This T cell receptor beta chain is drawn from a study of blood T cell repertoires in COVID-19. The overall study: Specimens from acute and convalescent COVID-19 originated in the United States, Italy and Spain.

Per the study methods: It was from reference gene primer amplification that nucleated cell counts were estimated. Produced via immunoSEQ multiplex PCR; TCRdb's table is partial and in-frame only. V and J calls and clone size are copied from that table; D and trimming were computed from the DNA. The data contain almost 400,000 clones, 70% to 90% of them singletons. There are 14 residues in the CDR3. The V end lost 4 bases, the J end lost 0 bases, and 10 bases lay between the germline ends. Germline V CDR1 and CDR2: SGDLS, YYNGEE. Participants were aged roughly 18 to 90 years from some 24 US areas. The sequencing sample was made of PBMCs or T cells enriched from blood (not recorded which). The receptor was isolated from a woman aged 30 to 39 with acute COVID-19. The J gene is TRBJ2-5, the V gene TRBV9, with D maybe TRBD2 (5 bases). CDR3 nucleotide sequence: TGTGCCAGCAGCCGGACTCCTTACCAAGAGACCCAGTACTTC. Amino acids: CASSRTPYQETQYF. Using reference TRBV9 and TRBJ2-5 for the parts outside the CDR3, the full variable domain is DSGVTQTPKHLITATGQRVTLRCSPRSGDLSVYWYQQSLDQGLQFLIQYYNGEERAKGNILERFSAQQFPDLHSELNLSSLELGDSALYFCASSRTPYQETQYFGPGTRLLVL.